The sequence of this T cell receptor (beta chain) was determined in a study of shared clonotypes between healthy human individuals (dated by TCRdb to the early 2020s). At the level of the whole study: The cohort comprised a couple of women and a few men aged 18 to 49 years. Per donor, three plates each were used for CD4 naive and CD4 memory, two for CD8 naive, and one for CD8 memory. To estimate repertoire size and how much clonotypes are shared between individuals, the study performed deep sequencing of blood TCR repertoires from a few healthy adults. To increase sequencing depth and limit assay-specific biases, TCR repertoire library preparation and sequencing were carried out by different laboratories using diverse techniques. Each donor's leukapheresis produced roughly between roughly 0.85 and 9 billion PBMCs.

Using the deep immunoSEQ assay, multiplex PCR amplified TCR CDR3 regions from genomic DNA. For each cell subset, the extracted genomic DNA was distributed evenly across all wells of several immunoSEQ 96-well plates, and each plate served as one replicate. For sorted subsets, roughly 200 ng of genomic DNA, equivalent to 30,000 or so T cell genomes, went into each replicate PCR. Purified libraries were quantified with a Qubit 3.0 fluorometer, sized on a Bioanalyzer 2100, and re-quantified with the KAPA Library Quantification kit. Each immunoSEQ 96-well plate was sequenced on its own single-read 150-cycle Illumina NextSeq 550 flow cell. Under the source paper's analysis protocol: Because the immunoSEQ output included only junctional sequences and no quality scores, the filtering could not be the same as the filtering used for full-length reads. Sequences were annotated with PyIR, a Python wrapper for IgBLAST v1.9, and V/J genes and CDR3 were assigned using IMGT germline references. Any read was removed if the V/J assignment was weak (E-value above 1e-6), the CDR3 was missing, or the read contained stop codons, out-of-frame junctions, or ambiguous translated residues. V3J clonotypes were defined as sequences sharing the same inferred V gene, J gene, and CDR3 amino acid sequence. To compute the percentage overlap between repertoires, the number of shared unique clonotypes was divided by the size of the smaller repertoire. Repertoire richness was assessed with RTK rarefaction, the Chao1 estimator, and Recon v2.1 estimates of unobserved clonotypes. Generation probabilities were computed with OLGA for all TCRbeta clonotypes obtained by the gDNA method from a handful of donors. TCRdb holds this immuneACCESS table with in-frame rearrangements only. Some clones are missing; in checked studies, unresolved V genes explain under half, and the rest has no known cause. The V and J calls and clone size are taken from that table; D and trimming were inferred from the DNA. The sample table shows approximately 1.5 million clones, and approximately 98.5% are seen once. The top ten constitute approximately 0.4% of the sample.

On this clone: Its recognized antigen is unknown. Base-call qualities are not available, and no considerably larger clone is one nucleotide away.

The donors were healthy, HIV-negative adults with no recently reported acute infections or vaccinations. Every donor was a Caucasian adult residing in Nashville, Tennessee, USA. CD4+ T cells were enriched by magnetic negative selection; naive cells were then positively selected on CD45RA, and the negative fraction formed the memory subset. Blood was collected by leukapheresis, and PBMCs were isolated by Ficoll-Histopaque density gradient centrifugation and then cryopreserved in liquid nitrogen vapor phase. Analytical flow cytometry was used to check the purity and quantity of every magnetically sorted T cell population. Genomic DNA was isolated from every sorted fraction and measured by UV absorbance on a Nanodrop 2000c. Here is what the overall study found, with its caveats: Compared with non-shared clonotypes, the clonotypes found in all four sorted-subset donors had higher generation probabilities. The genetic and exposure-history diversity represented was limited by the small number of donors. Across a few donors, roughly 5.4% of naive CD4, 3% to 4% of naive CD8, about 2.3% of memory CD4, and approximately 0.4% of memory CD8 clonotypes were shared. Estimated clonotype richness was generally larger for naive than for memory subsets. Pairwise subsampling led to the expectation that sequencing depth would affect the degree of clonotype sharing among donors. Sampling was limited to blood, and TCR repertoires in tissue likely differ from TCR repertoires in blood. Even with the large sequencing depth, rarefaction of the sorted-subset datasets indicated that sequencing was incomplete.

This sequence originates from a man aged 25-45 years in good health. Sequencing was carried out using naive CD4+ T cells sorted from blood. Taken with the paper, the label for cell subset or site translates to: CD45RA+ positively selected.

The DNA sequence is as follows: TGTGCCAGCAACACAGACAGGGTGAGCTCCTACGAGCAGTACTTC. This sequence encodes CASNTDRVSSYEQYF. The rearrangement combines TRBV28 with TRBJ2-7, with 7 bases matching TRBD1. The CDR3 contains 15 residues, cysteine and phenylalanine counted. The kept DNA is CDR3 alone, 45 bases in frame from the first base. CDR1 and CDR2, looked up from the germline V gene, are MDHEN and SYDVKM. Trimming accounts for 7 bases at V and 0 bases at J, while the number of junction bases matched to no gene is 9.